The entry below describes one TCR beta chain. There is no known antigen for this receptor. Base qualities are not at hand, and no much larger clone is one base apart. The data stem from a study of blood T cell repertoires in COVID-19 (dated by TCRdb to the early 2020s). Broadly, across the study: Collaborator samples came from the United States, Italy and Spain and covered acute and convalescent phases of COVID-19. A de-identified subject ID, COVID-19 status, age in years and sex were almost always included in the sample metadata. The samples were drawn from two sources: the first 160 participants of the ongoing ImmuneRACE study, and 1,000 to 1,500 subjects contributed by 6 global collaborators. Subjects who had been exposed to COVID-19, were actively infected with it, or had recovered from it provided the deeply sampled blood TCRbeta repertoires that made up the dataset. Where available, HLA class I and class II types were obtained from metadata supplied by the sample provider rather than from assay-based typing. The repertoires were released in a freely available public database meant as a resource for research on the immune response to SARS-CoV-2. The prospective study material was composed of cDNA or gDNA derived from T cells, B-cell-depleted T cells, or PBMCs.

The immunoSEQ Assay, a bias-controlled multiplex PCR, was used to amplify TCRbeta CDR3 regions from genomic DNA. The original methods were these. The number of nucleated cells in each sample was estimated from the amplification of reference gene primers within the assay. To quantify the absolute abundance of each unique TCRbeta CDR3 rearrangement, sequence reads were collapsed and filtered. For each sample, productive Simpson clonality was calculated as the square root of Simpson's diversity index across productive rearrangements. TCRdb took this table from immuneACCESS and kept in-frame rearrangements with V and J called. Such tables lack part of the clones; where checked against another copy, unresolved V genes explain under half of the gap, and the rest is unexplained. That table supplies the V and J calls and clone size; D and trimming were determined from the DNA. For this sample the table gives more than 150,000 clones, of which approximately 87% were detected only once. The leading ten clones occupy 0.88% of the sample.

The study at large found these results: The quantity of clinical and demographic metadata differed by source and by participant and was supplied without curation.

The CDR3 holds 16 amino acids from the cysteine to the phenylalanine. Just the 48-base CDR3 DNA is kept, in frame starting at base 1. CDR1 and CDR2 are drawn from the germline V gene: LGHNA, YSLEER. Here V drops 1 base and J drops 7 bases, and the junction holds 10 bases not matched to any gene. A second Seattle source provided samples from volunteer blood donors who had recovered from COVID-19. Each collaborating institution followed its own protocols to collect whole blood in K2EDTA tubes. For TCRbeta analysis, collaborator samples were shipped as frozen whole blood, as isolated PBMCs, or as DNA extracted from either sample type.

The chain couples TRBV4-3 to TRBJ2-3; TRBD2 agrees with 8 junctional bases. Sequencing was carried out using peripheral blood. The sequence was obtained from a woman aged 18-29 years who had recovered from COVID-19. The base sequence is TGCGCCAGCAGCCAAGTGACAGCGGGGGTCAGAAATACGCAGTATTTT. Protein translation: CASSQVTAGVRNTQYF.